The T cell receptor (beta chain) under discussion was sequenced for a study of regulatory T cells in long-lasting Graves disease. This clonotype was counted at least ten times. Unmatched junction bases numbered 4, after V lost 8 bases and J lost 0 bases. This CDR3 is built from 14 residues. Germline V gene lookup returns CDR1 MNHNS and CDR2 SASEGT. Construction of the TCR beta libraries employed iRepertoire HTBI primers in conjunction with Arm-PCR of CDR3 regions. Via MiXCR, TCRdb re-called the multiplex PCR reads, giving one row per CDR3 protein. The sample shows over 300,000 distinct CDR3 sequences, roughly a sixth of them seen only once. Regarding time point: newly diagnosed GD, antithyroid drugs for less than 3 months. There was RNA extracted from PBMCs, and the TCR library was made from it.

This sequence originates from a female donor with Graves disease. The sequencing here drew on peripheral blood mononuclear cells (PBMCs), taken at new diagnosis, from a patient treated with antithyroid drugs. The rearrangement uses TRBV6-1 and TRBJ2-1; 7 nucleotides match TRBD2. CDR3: CASALAASYNEQFF. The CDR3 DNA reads TGTGCCAGCGCTCTAGCGGCCTCCTACAATGAGCAGTTCTTC.